These T cell receptor beta chains were read from a single sample in a study of identical twins. One entry per CDR3 protein results from TCRdb running MiXCR on the 5' RACE reads. The table includes around 1.7 million distinct CDR3 sequences, around 33% detected once. Material for sequencing was cord blood. These receptors all come from a newborn girl in good health. CDR3s include the opening cysteine and the closing phenylalanine or tryptophan. The D gene is left open where the match is weak. Size values are once, few and many counts, or a class for expanded clones, and some rows have none.

CDR3 length: 18
J gene: TRBJ2-7
clone size: .
V gene: TRBV9
D gene: TRBD2
CDR3 protein: CASSVAPPSGATYNEQYF
CDR3 DNA: TGTGCCAGCAGCGTAGCCCCCCCCAGCGGGGCCACCTACAATGAGCAGTACTTC

CDR3 length: 14
J gene: TRBJ2-1
clone size: once
V gene: TRBV5-1
D gene: TRBD2
CDR3 protein: CASGRGDSYNEQFF
CDR3 DNA: TGCGCCAGCGGGCGGGGGGACTCCTACAATGAGCAGTTCTTC

CDR3 length: 13
J gene: TRBJ2-7
clone size: many
V gene: TRBV20-1
D gene: TRBD2
CDR3 protein: CSATTSGAYEQYF
CDR3 DNA: TGCAGTGCCACGACTAGCGGAGCCTACGAGCAGTACTTC

CDR3 length: 16
J gene: TRBJ2-7
clone size: .
V gene: TRBV7-8
D gene: .
CDR3 protein: CASSLARRKTAYEQYF
CDR3 DNA: TGTGCCAGCAGCTTAGCGCGGAGGAAAACCGCCTACGAGCAGTACTTC

CDR3 length: 13
J gene: TRBJ2-3
clone size: few
V gene: TRBV5-6
D gene: TRBD2
CDR3 protein: CASSQEASGTQYF
CDR3 DNA: TGTGCCAGCAGCCAAGAGGCTAGCGGTACGCAGTATTTT

CDR3 length: 14
J gene: TRBJ2-1
clone size: few
V gene: TRBV7-6
D gene: .
CDR3 protein: CASSLFASKDEQFF
CDR3 DNA: TGTGCCAGCAGCTTATTTGCTAGCAAGGATGAGCAGTTCTTC

CDR3 length: 13
J gene: TRBJ2-7
clone size: .
V gene: TRBV10-3
D gene: TRBD1
CDR3 protein: CAISDYRGYEQYF
CDR3 DNA: TGTGCCATCAGTGACTACAGGGGCTACGAGCAGTACTTC

CDR3 length: 12
J gene: TRBJ1-2
clone size: .
V gene: TRBV12-3/TRBV12-4
D gene: .
CDR3 protein: CATLGGGKGYTF
CDR3 DNA: TGTGCCACCCTGGGAGGGGGTAAGGGCTACACCTTC

CDR3 length: 14
J gene: TRBJ2-1
clone size: few
V gene: TRBV29-1
D gene: .
CDR3 protein: CSVPGPLSYNEQFF
CDR3 DNA: TGCAGCGTCCCGGGACCCCTATCCTACAATGAGCAGTTCTTC

CDR3 length: 13
J gene: TRBJ1-5
clone size: few
V gene: TRBV30
D gene: TRBD1
CDR3 protein: CAWSEDRDQPQHF
CDR3 DNA: TGTGCCTGGAGTGAGGACAGGGATCAGCCCCAGCATTTT

CDR3 length: 15
J gene: TRBJ2-6
clone size: many
V gene: TRBV6-5
D gene: .
CDR3 protein: CASSTVTSGANVLTF
CDR3 DNA: TGTGCCAGCAGTACGGTGACCTCTGGGGCCAACGTCCTGACTTTC

CDR3 length: 13
J gene: TRBJ2-7
clone size: .
V gene: TRBV20-1
D gene: .
CDR3 protein: CSARGPRDYEQYF
CDR3 DNA: TGCAGTGCTAGAGGCCCCCGGGACTACGAGCAGTACTTC

CDR3 length: 17
J gene: TRBJ2-7
clone size: .
V gene: TRBV11-2
D gene: .
CDR3 protein: CASSSRTQTYSYNEQYF
CDR3 DNA: TGTGCCAGCAGCTCCCGGACCCAAACCTACTCCTACAATGAGCAGTACTTC

CDR3 length: 14
J gene: TRBJ1-1
clone size: .
V gene: TRBV4-1
D gene: .
CDR3 protein: CASSPLGRKPEAFF
CDR3 DNA: TGCGCCAGCAGCCCCCTTGGACGGAAGCCTGAAGCTTTCTTT

CDR3 length: 19
J gene: TRBJ2-3
clone size: few
V gene: TRBV6-5
D gene: TRBD2
CDR3 protein: CASSYSTTRTSGGTDTQYF
CDR3 DNA: TGTGCCAGCAGCTACTCCACCACCAGGACTAGCGGGGGCACAGATACGCAGTATTTT

CDR3 length: 14
J gene: TRBJ2-5
clone size: few
V gene: TRBV12-3/TRBV12-4
D gene: TRBD2
CDR3 protein: CASRGLAGQETQYF
CDR3 DNA: TGTGCCAGCAGAGGACTAGCGGGACAAGAGACCCAGTACTTC

CDR3 length: 16
J gene: TRBJ2-3
clone size: .
V gene: TRBV7-2
D gene: TRBD2
CDR3 protein: CANSLDALAGADTQYF
CDR3 DNA: TGTGCCAACAGCTTAGACGCACTAGCGGGGGCCGATACGCAGTATTTT

CDR3 length: 16
J gene: TRBJ2-3
clone size: few
V gene: TRBV24-1
D gene: .
CDR3 protein: CATQSSTFPLTDTQYF
CDR3 DNA: TGTGCCACTCAGTCCTCTACCTTCCCCCTCACAGATACGCAGTATTTT

CDR3 length: 14
J gene: TRBJ2-7
clone size: few
V gene: TRBV10-1
D gene: .
CDR3 protein: CASSEDREGYEQYF
CDR3 DNA: TGCGCCAGCAGTGAGGACAGGGAGGGCTACGAGCAGTACTTC

CDR3 length: 13
J gene: TRBJ1-4
clone size: few
V gene: TRBV5-6
D gene: .
CDR3 protein: CASSPLGVEKLFF
CDR3 DNA: TGTGCCAGCAGCCCCTTGGGGGTCGAAAAACTGTTTTTT

CDR3 length: 15
J gene: TRBJ2-1
clone size: few
V gene: TRBV5-1
D gene: .
CDR3 protein: CASSFVYSGYNEQFF
CDR3 DNA: TGCGCCAGCAGCTTCGTCTACTCGGGTTACAATGAGCAGTTCTTC

CDR3 length: 15
J gene: TRBJ1-2
clone size: .
V gene: TRBV6-6
D gene: TRBD1
CDR3 protein: CASRTPGQKIYGYTF
CDR3 DNA: TGTGCCAGCAGGACCCCGGGACAGAAAATCTATGGCTACACCTTC

CDR3 length: 13
J gene: TRBJ1-3
clone size: .
V gene: TRBV25-1
D gene: TRBD1
CDR3 protein: CASGTASGNTIYF
CDR3 DNA: TGTGCCAGCGGGACAGCCTCTGGAAACACCATATATTTT

CDR3 length: 14
J gene: TRBJ2-6
clone size: .
V gene: TRBV10-3
D gene: .
CDR3 protein: CAISEGDGANVLTF
CDR3 DNA: TGTGCCATCAGTGAAGGGGACGGGGCCAACGTCCTGACTTTC

CDR3 length: 14
J gene: TRBJ1-5
clone size: few
V gene: TRBV12-3/TRBV12-4
D gene: .
CDR3 protein: CASSLLRGNQPQHF
CDR3 DNA: TGTGCCAGCAGTTTATTGAGGGGCAATCAGCCCCAGCATTTT

CDR3 length: 14
J gene: TRBJ2-5
clone size: few
V gene: TRBV5-1
D gene: .
CDR3 protein: CASSLALQRETQYF
CDR3 DNA: TGCGCCAGCAGCTTGGCCCTCCAAAGGGAGACCCAGTACTTC

CDR3 length: 11
J gene: TRBJ2-7
clone size: .
V gene: TRBV30
D gene: .
CDR3 protein: CAWSGGGEQYF
CDR3 DNA: TGTGCCTGGAGCGGAGGGGGCGAGCAGTACTTC

CDR3 length: 12
J gene: TRBJ2-1
clone size: .
V gene: TRBV20-1
D gene: .
CDR3 protein: CSASTRRAVQFF
CDR3 DNA: TGCAGTGCTAGCACCCGACGGGCAGTGCAGTTCTTC

CDR3 length: 15
J gene: TRBJ2-7
clone size: many
V gene: TRBV5-1
D gene: .
CDR3 protein: CASSLVSGRSYEQYF
CDR3 DNA: TGCGCCAGCAGCTTGGTGTCAGGGCGCTCCTACGAGCAGTACTTC

CDR3 length: 14
J gene: TRBJ2-7
clone size: few
V gene: TRBV12-3/TRBV12-4
D gene: .
CDR3 protein: CASSLAFPSYEQYF
CDR3 DNA: TGTGCCAGCAGTCTAGCCTTTCCGTCCTACGAGCAGTACTTC